What follows are 14 T cell receptor beta chains derived from one specimen sequenced in a study of T cell responses to AZD1222 COVID-19 vaccine. Using immunoSEQ multiplex PCR, the repertoire was profiled, and TCRdb retains in-frame clones only, with some absent. Of 150,000 to 200,000 clones in the sample, about 93% were seen once. The material sequenced was peripheral blood, taken on day 0 of AZD1222 vaccination. These receptors were taken from an adult in good health.

The chain has TRBV9 and TRBJ2-1; tentative D call: TRBD2 (5 bases). Per the germline V gene, CDR1 is SGDLS and CDR2 is YYNGEE. The CDR3 contains 16 residues. Trimming stripped 0 bases from V and 8 bases from J, with 18 bases between. CDR3 DNA: TGTGCCAGCAGCGTAGAAGCGGAAGGCCTTAAGGATGAGCAGTTCTTC. Its translation is CASSVEAEGLKDEQFF.

The chain links TRBV10-2 to TRBJ1-2; 10 bases map to TRBD1. Germline V CDR1 and CDR2: WSHSY, SAAADI. This CDR3 is built from 14 residues. Trimming at V came to 4 bases and at J to 4 bases, leaving 3 bases not matched to a gene. The CDR3 sequence: CASSARTGGYGYTF. The CDR3 DNA sequence: TGCGCCAGCAGTGCCCGGACAGGGGGCTATGGCTACACCTTC.

The CDR3 DNA follows: TGCGCCAGTATGGGACTCTTCGACGGCTACACCTTC. It specifies CASMGLFDGYTF. The chain uses TRBV5-1 and TRBJ1-2, with D possibly TRBD1 on 5 matching bases. V was trimmed by 8 bases and J by 8 bases, leaving 16 bases between them. Per germline, CDR1 SGHRS and CDR2 YFSETQ. This CDR3 spans 12 amino acids.

V and J are TRBV19 and TRBJ2-3; 10 bases map to TRBD1. This CDR3 is built from 17 residues. In germline, CDR1 is LNHDA, CDR2 SQIVND (reference sequence). Trimming removed 0 bases from V and 1 base from J; junction bases left unmatched: 4. CDR3 nucleotides: TGTGCCAGTAGTATAGATGCCGGGACAGGGGGCACAGATACGCAGTATTTT. Encoded protein: CASSIDAGTGGTDTQYF.

The chain joins TRBV20-1 to TRBJ2-7, with D unclear. The CDR3 contains 17 residues. CDR1 and CDR2 (germline): DFQATT, SNEGSKA (reference sequence). The V and J ends lost 3 bases and 2 bases respectively, with 23 bases between them. CDR3 coding DNA: TGCAGTGCTAGTTCGGCCCTCGGAGTTTATCGGGCCTACGAGCAGTACTTC. The encoded protein is CSASSALGVYRAYEQYF.

The V gene is TRBV4-1, the J gene TRBJ2-5; D call uncertain. This CDR3 is 14 amino acids long. Per the germline V gene, CDR1 is MGHRA and CDR2 is YSYEKL. The V end was cut by 1 base, the J end by 5 bases, with 11 bases between. CDR3 protein: CASSQVDGRETQYF. CDR3 sequence (DNA): TGCGCCAGCAGCCAAGTCGACGGTCGGGAGACCCAGTACTTC.

The chain uses TRBV5-1 and TRBJ1-1; 9 bases are a match to TRBD1. Losses at the gene ends were 2 bases for V and 0 bases for J; bases not matched to a gene: 5. Looked up from germline, CDR1 is SGHRS and CDR2 is YFSETQ. The CDR3 covers 16 residues. The CDR3, as DNA: TGCGCCAGCAGCTTAGGACAGGGGCGAATGAACACTGAAGCTTTCTTT. Translation gives CASSLGQGRMNTEAFF.

This rearrangement joins TRBV10-2 to TRBJ2-3; 12 positions match TRBD2. The CDR3 is made up of 16 amino acids. In germline, CDR1 is WSHSY, CDR2 SAAADI. V trimming: 3 bases; J trimming: 0 bases; junction bases outside the gene matches: 1. CDR3 loop: CASSEGLAGSTDTQYF. CDR3 sequence (DNA): TGCGCCAGCAGTGAAGGACTAGCGGGGAGCACAGATACGCAGTATTTT.

This chain connects TRBV15 to TRBJ1-3, with 9 bases aligning to TRBD1. Germline CDR1 is LNHNV and CDR2 is YYDKDF (reference sequence). V lost 0 bases and J lost 1; bases outside the gene matches: 10. The CDR3 extends over 19 amino acids. This CDR3 is CATSRDNPGQGMSGNTIYF. The CDR3 DNA reads TGTGCCACCAGCAGAGATAACCCCGGACAGGGGATGTCTGGAAACACCATATATTTT.

CDR3: CASRVLSQSLHF. DNA of the CDR3: TGTGCCAGCAGGGTCCTCTCGCAGTCCCTCCACTTT. V is TRBV28 and J is TRBJ1-6; D unresolved. The V end was cut by 6 bases, the J end by 14 bases, with 14 bases between. From germline, CDR1 is MDHEN and CDR2 SYDVKM. This CDR3 is 12 amino acids long.

V usage is TRBV24-1 and J usage is TRBJ1-2; no firm D call. Germline V lookup: CDR1 KGHDR, CDR2 SFDVKD. This CDR3 is 12 amino acids long. Trimming left V 0 bases short and J 7 bases short, with 5 bases between. The DNA for the CDR3 is TGTGCCACCAGTGATTTGATTGGTGGCTACACCTTC. Amino acid sequence: CATSDLIGGYTF.

The V and J genes are TRBV7-6 and TRBJ2-1; no reliable D call. Trimming left V 5 bases short and J 5 bases short, with 25 bases between. Germline V gene lookup returns CDR1 SGHVS and CDR2 FNYEAQ. This CDR3 has 18 residues. The CDR3: CASSVAGDIPPAHNEQFF. The CDR3 DNA follows: TGTGCCAGCAGCGTCGCTGGCGACATCCCCCCCGCCCACAATGAGCAGTTCTTC.

V is TRBV3-1 (or the pseudogene TRBV3-2) and J is TRBJ1-4, with D possibly matching TRBD1 (5 bases). Trimming cost V 2 bases and J 10 bases, with 17 bases left between them. The CDR3 length is 15 residues. CDR1 and CDR2 (germline): LGHDT, YNNKEL (reference sequence). Written as DNA, the CDR3 is TGTGCCAGCAGCCAATCCGCCTCGACTGGGGGAAAACTGTTTTTT. It codes for CASSQSASTGGKLFF.

The V call is TRBV24-1, the J call TRBJ2-1; no firm D call. Germline-derived CDR1 and CDR2 are KGHDR and SFDVKD. This CDR3 is built from 11 residues. V was cut by 7 bases and J by 6 bases, with 6 bases left in between. CDR3 nucleotides: TGTGCCACCAGGTCGGGCAATGAGCAGTTCTTC. This encodes CATRSGNEQFF.